This is a list of T cell receptor beta chains from one sample in a study of CD8 T cells in ankylosing spondylitis. TCRdb fed the 5' RACE reads into MiXCR, producing one record per CDR3 protein. Here the sample spans hundreds of thousands of distinct CDR3 sequences, over 9.5% being singletons. Sequencing was performed on blood, either unsorted or a sorted T cell fraction (not recorded which). All receptors come from a male donor with ankylosing spondylitis. Each CDR3 is given with its conserved first and last residue. A D gene is named only where the DNA matches it firmly. Not every row has a clone size; where given, it reads once, few, many or a size class.

v_gene,d_gene,abundance,j_gene,CDR3nt,CDR3aa
TRBV5-1,-,many,TRBJ2-1,TGCGCCAGCAGCGCGGCCATAGCGGACGTTGATGAGCAGTTCTTC,CASSAAIADVDEQFF
TRBV10-3,TRBD1,many,TRBJ1-5,TGTGCCATCAGTGACCCCAAAACCAAGGGGGCCGGTCAGCCCCAGCATTTT,CAISDPKTKGAGQPQHF
TRBV5-1,-,-,TRBJ1-1,TGCGCCAGCAGCTTGGATTGGCCATACACTGAAGCTTTCTTT,CASSLDWPYTEAFF
TRBV9,-,-,TRBJ2-7,TGTGCCAGCAGCCCTGGACCGGATGTCTACGAGCAGTACTTC,CASSPGPDVYEQYF
TRBV9,-,many,TRBJ2-3,TGTGCCAGCAGCGGAGGACTTAGGGGACATGATACGCAGTATTTT,CASSGGLRGHDTQYF
TRBV6-1,-,many,TRBJ2-2,TGTGCCAGCAGCGGAGATCGGATCACCGGGGAGCTGTTTTTT,CASSGDRITGELFF
TRBV29-1,-,few,TRBJ1-6,TGCAGCGTCGCACATGACGGGAGTTCACCCCTCCACTTT,CSVAHDGSSPLHF
TRBV6-5,-,-,TRBJ1-1,TGTGCCAGCAGTTACTCGACTCAGGGGACTGAAGCTTTCTTT,CASSYSTQGTEAFF
TRBV12-3/TRBV12-4,TRBD1,many,TRBJ1-6,TGTGCCAGCAGTTTAGGGGACAGCCTCTATGGACCCCTCCACTTT,CASSLGDSLYGPLHF
TRBV5-1,TRBD2,few,TRBJ2-3,TGCGCCAGCAGAGCCGGACTAGCGGGAGGGCCCACAGATACGCAGTATTTT,CASRAGLAGGPTDTQYF
TRBV27,TRBD1,few,TRBJ2-2,TGTGCCAGCAGTGCCGCTACAGGGGGAAACACCGGGGAGCTGTTTTTT,CASSAATGGNTGELFF
TRBV20-1,-,-,TRBJ1-5,TGCAGTGTTACCGGGGGGCTCAATCAGCCCCAGCATTTT,CSVTGGLNQPQHF
TRBV5-1,-,-,TRBJ2-5,TGCGCCAGCAGCTCACAGGGACGAGTGGAAGAGACCCAGTACTTC,CASSSQGRVEETQYF
TRBV4-3,TRBD2,few,TRBJ2-4,TGCGCCAGCAGCCAAGCCGGGACTAGCGTGAACATTCAGTACTTC,CASSQAGTSVNIQYF
TRBV4-3,TRBD2,few,TRBJ2-7,TGCGCCAGCAGCCGGCGGCGGAGCCGCCTTTCGGGGGGCTACGAGCAGTACTTC,CASSRRRSRLSGGYEQYF
TRBV10-3,TRBD1,-,TRBJ1-2,TGTGCCATCAGTAAACGGACAGGGGGCGGTTATGGCTACACCTTC,CAISKRTGGGYGYTF
TRBV7-9,-,-,TRBJ2-7,TGTGCCAGCAGCGTACTAGCCGGTGAGCAGTACTTC,CASSVLAGEQYF
TRBV29-1,-,many,TRBJ2-5,TGCAGCGTTGATGTAGACGGTCAAGAGACCCAGTACTTC,CSVDVDGQETQYF
TRBV29-1,-,many,TRBJ1-2,TGCAGCGTCGGTGGGGTCCTATGGGATGGCTACACCTTC,CSVGGVLWDGYTF
TRBV4-3,-,-,TRBJ2-2,TGCGCCAGCAGCCGCAAACCGGACACCGGGGAGCTGTTTTTT,CASSRKPDTGELFF
TRBV7-9,-,few,TRBJ2-2,TGTGCCAGCAGGAACGCGGCGGGCACCGGGGAGCTGTTTTTT,CASRNAAGTGELFF
TRBV20-1,-,-,TRBJ1-1,TGCAGTGTATCCGGGCCCACCGATGAAGCTTTCTTT,CSVSGPTDEAFF
TRBV7-9,TRBD1,many,TRBJ1-5,TGTGCCAGCAGCTTGGGGACAGGGGTGGCCGGCAATCAGCCCCAGCATTTT,CASSLGTGVAGNQPQHF
TRBV7-2,-,-,TRBJ2-5,TGTGCCAGCAGCTTAGAACAGGGGGGGGGAGAGACCCAGTACTTC,CASSLEQGGGETQYF
TRBV6-5,-,few,TRBJ1-6,TGTGCCAGCAGTTACTCTCCAGGGAATTCACCCCTCCACTTT,CASSYSPGNSPLHF
TRBV7-9,-,-,TRBJ1-1,TGTGCCAGCAGCTCGGACACCCCGGGGACTGAAGCTTTCTTT,CASSSDTPGTEAFF
TRBV2,-,-,TRBJ2-3,TGTGCCAGCAGTGATCGCGGGATTTGGGATACGCAGTATTTT,CASSDRGIWDTQYF
TRBV18,TRBD1,-,TRBJ2-2,TGTGCCAGCTCACCACCGGTTGGACGGGACAGGGGGCGCCTCACCGGGGAGCTGTTTTTT,CASSPPVGRDRGRLTGELFF
TRBV29-1,-,-,TRBJ2-3,TGCAGCGCAGATAGCAATCCTAGCACAGATACGCAGTATTTT,CSADSNPSTDTQYF